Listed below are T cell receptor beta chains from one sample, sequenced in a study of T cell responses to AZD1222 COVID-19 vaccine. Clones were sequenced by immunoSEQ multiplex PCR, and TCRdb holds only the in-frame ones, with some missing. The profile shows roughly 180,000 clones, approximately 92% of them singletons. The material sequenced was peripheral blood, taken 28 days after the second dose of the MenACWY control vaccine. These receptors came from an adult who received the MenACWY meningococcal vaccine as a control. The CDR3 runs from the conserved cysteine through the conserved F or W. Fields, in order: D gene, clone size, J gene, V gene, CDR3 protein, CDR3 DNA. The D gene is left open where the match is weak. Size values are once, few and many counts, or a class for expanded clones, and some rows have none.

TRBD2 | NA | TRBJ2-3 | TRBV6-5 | CASSVAGGNTQYF | TGTGCCAGCAGCGTAGCGGGGGGAAATACGCAGTATTTT
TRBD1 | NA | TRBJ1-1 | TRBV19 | CASSADRGGEAFF | TGTGCCAGTAGTGCGGACAGGGGAGGAGAAGCTTTCTTT
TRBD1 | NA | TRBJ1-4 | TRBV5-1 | CASSGGQGNEKLFF | TGCGCCAGCAGCGGGGGACAGGGAAATGAAAAACTGTTTTTT
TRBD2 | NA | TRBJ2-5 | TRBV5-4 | CASSWTSGGAEETQYF | TGTGCCAGCAGCTGGACTAGCGGGGGGGCCGAGGAGACCCAGTACTTC
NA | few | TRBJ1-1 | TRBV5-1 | CASSRDGINTEAFF | TGCGCCAGCAGCCGTGACGGAATAAACACTGAAGCTTTCTTT
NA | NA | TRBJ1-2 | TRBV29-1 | CSVEDLFSSVNYGYTF | TGCAGCGTTGAAGACTTATTCTCGTCAGTGAACTATGGCTACACCTTC
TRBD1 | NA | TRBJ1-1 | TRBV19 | CASSIGGQRNTEAFF | TGTGCCAGTAGTATTGGGGGACAGAGGAACACTGAAGCTTTCTTT
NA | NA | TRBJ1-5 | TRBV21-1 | CASSKVGRGPSGDIDNQPQHF | TGTGCCAGCAGCAAAGTTGGTAGAGGGCCCTCGGGGGATATTGACAATCAGCCCCAGCATTTT
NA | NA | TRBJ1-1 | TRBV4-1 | CASSHVGVDTEAFF | TGCGCCAGCAGCCACGTTGGGGTCGACACTGAAGCTTTCTTT
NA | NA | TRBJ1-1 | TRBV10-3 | CAISDNGAGTEAFF | TGTGCCATCAGTGATAACGGGGCAGGCACTGAAGCTTTCTTT
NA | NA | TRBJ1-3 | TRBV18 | CASSPGGASGNTIYF | TGTGCCAGCTCACCGGGAGGGGCTTCCGGAAACACCATATATTTT
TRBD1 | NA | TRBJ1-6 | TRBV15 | CATSLTPGTGYSPLHF | TGTGCCACCAGCCTCACTCCCGGGACAGGTTATTCACCCCTCCACTTT
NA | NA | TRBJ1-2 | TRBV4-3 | CASSQEQRSEYGYTF | TGCGCCAGCAGCCAAGAACAGCGGTCGGAGTATGGCTACACCTTC
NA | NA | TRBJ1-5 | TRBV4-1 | CASSQDSTGNNQPQHF | TGCGCCAGCAGCCAAGATTCTACAGGGAACAATCAGCCCCAGCATTTT
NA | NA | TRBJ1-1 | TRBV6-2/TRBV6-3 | CASSSQGPRDTEAFF | TGTGCCAGCAGTTCTCAGGGGCCGCGCGACACTGAAGCTTTCTTT
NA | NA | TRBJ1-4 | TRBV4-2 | CASSQEGAREKLFF | TGTGCCAGCAGCCAAGAAGGGGCCCGTGAAAAACTGTTTTTT
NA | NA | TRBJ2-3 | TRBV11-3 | CASSSRPSDTQYF | TGTGCCAGCAGCTCGAGACCGTCAGATACGCAGTATTTT
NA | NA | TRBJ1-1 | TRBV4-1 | CASSPQWSTEAFF | TGCGCCAGCAGCCCCCAGTGGAGCACTGAAGCTTTCTTT
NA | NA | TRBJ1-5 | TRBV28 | CASSSGAAVQPQHF | TGTGCCAGCAGCTCAGGGGCCGCAGTACAGCCCCAGCATTTT
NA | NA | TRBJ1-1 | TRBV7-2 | CASSQDRNTEAFF | TGTGCCAGCAGCCAAGACAGGAACACTGAAGCTTTCTTT
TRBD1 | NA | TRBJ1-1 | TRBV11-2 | CASSLAGGIVNTEAFF | TGTGCCAGCAGCTTAGCAGGGGGGATTGTCAACACTGAAGCTTTCTTT
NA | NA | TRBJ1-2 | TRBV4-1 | CASSQPGGTIYGYTF | TGCGCCAGCAGCCAACCGGGCGGCACTATCTATGGCTACACCTTC
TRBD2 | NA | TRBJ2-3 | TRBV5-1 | CASSSTLRTRSTDTQYF | TGCGCCAGCAGCTCCACCCTCAGGACTAGAAGCACAGATACGCAGTATTTT
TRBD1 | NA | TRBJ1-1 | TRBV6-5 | CASSPAMDRAEAFF | TGTGCCAGCAGCCCCGCGATGGACAGGGCTGAAGCTTTCTTT
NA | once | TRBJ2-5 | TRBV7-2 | CASSLTRQKETQYF | TGTGCCAGCAGCTTGACCCGACAGAAAGAGACCCAGTACTTC
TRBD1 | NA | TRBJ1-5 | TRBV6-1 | CASSEGQQNQPQHF | TGTGCCAGCAGTGAGGGACAGCAAAATCAGCCCCAGCATTTT
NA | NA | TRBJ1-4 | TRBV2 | CASSDSRTNEKLFF | TGTGCCAGCAGTGATTCTCGGACTAATGAAAAACTGTTTTTT
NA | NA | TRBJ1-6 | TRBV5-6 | CASSLFGQVNSPLHF | TGTGCCAGCAGCTTGTTCGGCCAGGTTAATTCACCCCTCCACTTT
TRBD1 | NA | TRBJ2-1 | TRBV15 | CATSRERGPRQFF | TGTGCCACCAGCAGAGAGAGGGGGCCGAGGCAGTTCTTC
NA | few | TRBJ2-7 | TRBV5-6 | CASSLDPDSYEQYF | TGTGCCAGCAGCTTGGACCCAGATTCCTACGAGCAGTACTTC
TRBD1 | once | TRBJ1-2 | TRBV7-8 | CASSLGQGAEGYTF | TGTGCCAGCAGCTTAGGACAGGGGGCAGAAGGCTACACCTTC
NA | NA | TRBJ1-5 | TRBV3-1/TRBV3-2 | CAGRETGNQPQHF | TGTGCCGGGAGGGAGACAGGCAATCAGCCCCAGCATTTT